Each of the 27 T cell receptor beta chains below was sequenced from the same sample in a study of T cell repertoires in cytomegalovirus infection. These TCRs' antigens remain unknown. MiXCR was run by TCRdb on the reads, yielding one entry per CDR3 protein. The repertoire has just over 450,000 distinct CDR3 sequences, approximately 40% of them found once; the top ten carry 43%. This material consisted of cultured PBMCs, taken from culture after CMV antigen stimulation. These receptors all come from a human donor in good health (CMV status not recorded). Some clones in this sample may be carry-over from other donors' samples.

The chain couples TRBV2 to TRBJ2-5; possibly TRBD1 for D (5 bases). Trimming pared 6 bases from V and 3 bases from J, leaving 8 bases between. The CDR3 runs 12 residues. CDR1 is SNHLY, CDR2 FYNNEI, per germline. The CDR3 DNA is TGTGCCAGCAGCAGGACAAAAGAGACCCAGTACTTC. Translation gives CASSRTKETQYF.

In this sample, this clonotype turned up a few times. J is TRBJ2-3 and V is TRBV7-9; TRBD2 agrees at 9 bases. Per the germline V gene, CDR1 is SEHNR and CDR2 is FQNEAQ (reference sequence). V was clipped by 5 bases and J by 0 bases; unmatched bases: 15. The CDR3 has 19 amino acids. The CDR3 is CASSHRRLAGQNSTDTQYF. The CDR3 DNA is TGTGCCAGCAGCCATCGGCGGCTAGCGGGGCAGAATAGCACAGATACGCAGTATTTT.

This clonotype has at least ten counts. The genes are TRBV7-2 and TRBJ2-2; the match to TRBD2 covers 12 bases. The CDR3 extends over 15 amino acids. Germline V gives CDR1 SGHTA, CDR2 FQGNSA. V gave up 5 bases and J gave up 9 bases; unmatched junction bases: 7. CDR3 loop: CASSPRLAGARELFF. DNA of the CDR3: TGTGCCAGCAGCCCTCGACTAGCGGGAGCACGGGAGCTGTTTTTT.

The rearrangement joins TRBV6-6 to TRBJ2-4, with 9 bases matching TRBD1. The CDR3 covers 15 residues. J lost 8 bases, V lost 1 base, and 6 bases had no gene match. The germline V gene encodes CDR1 MNHNY and CDR2 SVGAGI (reference sequence). The chain's CDR3 is CASSYFWDRDDIQYF. The CDR3 DNA reads TGTGCCAGCAGTTACTTTTGGGACAGGGATGACATTCAGTACTTC.

This clonotype has ten or more counts. V usage is TRBV7-2 and J usage is TRBJ1-6; weak D call: TRBD1 (5 bases). Trimming took 4 bases from V and 9 from J, leaving 16 bases between them. CDR3 length equals 15 residues. CDR1 and CDR2 from the germline V gene are SGHTA and FQGNSA. CDR3 in amino acids: CASSSPGLYFSPLHF. The CDR3 bases are TGTGCCAGCAGCTCACCGGGACTTTACTTTTCACCCCTCCACTTT.

The V and J genes are TRBV6-6 and TRBJ1-1, with 8 nucleotides matching TRBD1. Germline V gene data show CDR1 as MNHNY and CDR2 as SVGAGI (reference sequence). This CDR3 has 15 residues. Trimming at V came to 2 bases and at J to 4 bases, leaving 6 bases not matched to a gene. The DNA of the CDR3 is TGTGCCAGCAGTTACAATTGGCAGGGGGCCACTGAAGCTTTCTTT. This gives the protein CASSYNWQGATEAFF.

This chain connects TRBV7-8 to TRBJ2-2; D remains unclear. CDR3 length: 16 residues. V lost 1 base and J lost 0, with 9 bases in between. CDR1 and CDR2 (germline): SGHVS, FQNEAQ. Written as DNA, the CDR3 is TGTGCCAGCAGCTTAGTAATACAGTCGAACACCGGGGAGCTGTTTTTT. It translates to CASSLVIQSNTGELFF.

This chain connects TRBV5-3 to TRBJ2-3; TRBD2 matches 10 bases. TRBV5-3 belongs to the ORF category, with a function that is uncertain. The CDR3 is 14 amino acids. Unmatched junction bases numbered 5, after V lost 8 bases and J lost 2 bases. The CDR3 bases are TGTGCCAGCAGCAGCGGGGGGGCCACAGATACGCAGTATTTT. This sequence encodes CASSSGGATDTQYF.

The chain joins TRBV28 to TRBJ1-5; D remains ambiguous. This CDR3 comprises 15 residues. Trimming left V 3 bases short and J 0 bases short, with 9 bases between. CDR1 and CDR2 from the germline V gene are MDHEN and SYDVKM. This chain's CDR3 is CASSFPEDSNQPQHF. Here the CDR3 DNA reads TGTGCCAGCAGTTTTCCAGAGGATAGCAATCAGCCCCAGCATTTT.

V usage is TRBV6-2 or TRBV6-3 and J usage is TRBJ2-5; TRBD1 might be the D (5 bases). Trimming took 2 bases from V and 5 from J, leaving 12 bases between them. CDR1 and CDR2 from the germline V gene are MNHEY and SVGEGT. The CDR3 runs 14 residues. CDR3 in amino acids: CASSYPQRQETQYF. DNA for the CDR3: TGTGCCAGCAGTTACCCGCAAAGACAGGAGACCCAGTACTTC.

This clonotype was observed a handful of times. The V call is TRBV9, the J call TRBJ2-5, with 10 bases fitting TRBD2. The CDR3 has 16 residues. CDR1 is SGDLS, CDR2 YYNGEE, per germline. V was clipped by 2 bases and J by 5 bases; unmatched bases: 9. As DNA, the CDR3 is TGTGCCAGCAGCGTCGGACTAGCGGAGGCGGGGGAGACCCAGTACTTC. Translating gives CASSVGLAEAGETQYF.

V and J are TRBV28 and TRBJ2-7, with TRBD1 matching 9 bases. Germline V CDR1 and CDR2: MDHEN, SYDVKM. V dropped 7 bases and J dropped 2; count of bases not matched to a gene: 3. This CDR3 contains 13 residues. The CDR3 coding sequence is TGTGCCAGCATGGGACAGGGAACCTACGAGCAGTACTTC. Amino acids: CASMGQGTYEQYF.

The chain couples TRBV6-8 to TRBJ1-2; no definite D call. The CDR3 has 16 amino acids. Trimming stripped 5 bases from V and 3 bases from J, with 19 bases between. Germline V lookup: CDR1 MNHGY, CDR2 SAAAGT. CDR3 in DNA: TGTGCCAGCAGTCGAGGTGGCAGAGAGACGTACTATGGCTACACCTTC. Translating gives CASSRGGRETYYGYTF.

There are a few counts of this clonotype. The chain has TRBV20-1 and TRBJ1-5, with D uncertain. Germline CDR1 reads DFQATT; CDR2 reads SNEGSKA (reference sequence). V was shortened by 1 base and J by 0 bases, with 10 bases between the two germline ends. CDR3 length: 15 residues. The CDR3 nucleotides are TGCAGTGCTAGAGGAGGGTCCGATAGCAATCAGCCCCAGCATTTT. Its translation is CSARGGSDSNQPQHF.

This clonotype has a handful of counts. The genes are TRBV12-5 and TRBJ2-5, with 8 bases that match TRBD1. J was trimmed by 0 bases and V by 5 bases; bases with no gene match: 5. From germline, CDR1 is LGHNT and CDR2 FRNRAP. The length of the CDR3 is 15 residues. CDR3 coding DNA: TGTGCTAGTGGTATCCAGGGGGCCGACCAAGAGACCCAGTACTTC. The encoded protein is CASGIQGADQETQYF.

The rearrangement joins TRBV7-2 to TRBJ1-1; D possibly corresponds to TRBD1 (6 bases). With 5 bases removed from V and 4 bases from J, the gap between germline ends came to 17 bases. CDR3 length: 15 amino acids. Germline-derived CDR1 and CDR2 are SGHTA and FQGNSA. CDR3 amino acids: CASSLRTARATEAFF. The DNA for the CDR3 is TGTGCCAGCAGCCTACGGACAGCGAGGGCCACTGAAGCTTTCTTT.

The V and J genes are TRBV7-9 and TRBJ1-5; no reliable D call. Germline CDR1 is SEHNR and CDR2 is FQNEAQ (reference sequence). The CDR3 contains 14 residues. V lost 1 base, J lost 5 bases, and 9 bases lay in between. The CDR3 protein is CASSLDARDQPQHF. The CDR3 nucleotides are TGTGCCAGCAGCTTAGATGCGAGGGATCAGCCCCAGCATTTT.

This clonotype turned up a few times. This chain uses TRBV6-1 with TRBJ1-1; TRBD1 matches 9 bases. V dropped 3 bases and J dropped 2; count of bases not matched to a gene: 7. CDR1 MNHNS and CDR2 SASEGT come from the germline V gene. The CDR3 consists of 16 residues. CDR3 sequence reads: CASSDRHRGQNTEAFF. The CDR3 coding sequence is TGTGCCAGCAGTGATCGACACAGGGGGCAAAACACTGAAGCTTTCTTT.

This clonotype was recorded at least ten times. The chain has TRBV11-2 and TRBJ2-7; 10 bases line up with TRBD1. CDR1 and CDR2 (germline): SGHAT, FQNNGV. The V and J ends lost 6 bases and 3 bases, in that order; junction bases with no gene match: 8. This CDR3 is built from 15 residues. CDR3 loop: CASRSGQGDVYEQYF. The CDR3 nucleotides are TGTGCCAGCAGATCCGGACAGGGGGATGTCTACGAGCAGTACTTC. Complete variable domain (other parts from reference TRBV11-2 and TRBJ2-7): EAGVAQSPRYKIIEKRQSVAFWCNPISGHATLYWYQQILGQGPKLLIQFQNNGVVDDSQLPKDRFSAERLKGVDSTLKIQPAKLEDSAVYLCASRSGQGDVYEQYFGPGTRLTVT.

This clonotype occurred a few times. The rearrangement joins TRBV7-2 to TRBJ2-6, with a tentative D call TRBD1 (7 bases). With 6 bases removed from V and 0 bases from J, the gap between germline ends came to 24 bases. The CDR3 covers 20 residues. Looked up from germline, CDR1 is SGHTA and CDR2 is FQGNSA. The CDR3 is CASSPTEGYRGHSGANVLTF. DNA of the CDR3: TGTGCCAGCAGTCCAACGGAGGGGTACAGGGGCCACTCTGGGGCCAACGTCCTGACTTTC.

CDR3 nucleotides: TGTGCCAGCAGCTTAGTGGGCGGGAAGGGGCTGGATGAGCAGTTCTTC. It translates to CASSLVGGKGLDEQFF. J is TRBJ2-1 and V is TRBV7-8, with a tentative D call TRBD2 (6 bases). Germline V lookup: CDR1 SGHVS, CDR2 FQNEAQ. This CDR3 is 16 amino acids long. Trimming removed 1 base from V and 8 bases from J, with 18 bases in between.

This clonotype showed up many times. The chain has TRBV7-2 and TRBJ2-2; TRBD2 matches 8 bases. The trim removed 1 base at V and 0 bases at J, leaving 10 bases unmatched. The CDR3 spans 19 residues. The germline V gene has CDR1 SGHTA and CDR2 FQGNSA. CDR3 sequence: CASSLVASGYYTNTGELFF. The CDR3 DNA is TGTGCCAGCAGCTTAGTGGCTAGCGGGTACTACACGAACACCGGGGAGCTGTTTTTT.

In its sample, this clonotype was seen a few times. The chain joins TRBV5-4 to TRBJ2-7; D is possibly TRBD2 (6 bases). V shed 3 bases and J shed 3 bases, with 16 bases lying between them. The CDR3 is 15 residues long. Germline lookup yields CDR1 SGHNT and CDR2 YYREEE (reference sequence). The CDR3 DNA sequence: TGTGCCAGCAGCTCCTTACGGGGGAATATCTACGAGCAGTACTTC. Translated, it gives CASSSLRGNIYEQYF.

The rearrangement uses TRBV19 and TRBJ2-3, with 8 bases matching TRBD2. CDR3 size: 15 residues. The germline gives CDR1 LNHDA, CDR2 SQIVND (reference sequence). J lost 2 bases, V lost 3 bases, and 4 bases had no gene match. The CDR3 reads CASSIGGAHTDTQYF. The DNA of the CDR3 is TGTGCCAGTAGTATCGGGGGGGCGCACACAGATACGCAGTATTTT.

V and J are TRBV6-1 and TRBJ2-7; TRBD2 matches 9 bases. Germline CDR1 is MNHNS and CDR2 is SASEGT. The CDR3 is 14 amino acids. V shed 6 bases and J 1 base; nucleotides not matched to a gene: 4. Written as DNA, the CDR3 is TGTGCCAGCAGGCTAGCGGGAATTTCCTACGAGCAGTACTTC. Amino acid sequence: CASRLAGISYEQYF.

V is TRBV20-1 and J is TRBJ2-1, with 9 nucleotides matching TRBD1. CDR1 is DFQATT, CDR2 SNEGSKA, per germline (reference sequence). CDR3 length: 14 residues. V was pared by 3 bases and J by 3 bases, with 3 bases of the junction left unmatched. The CDR3 sequence: CSARGDRVYNEQFF. CDR3 coding DNA: TGCAGTGCTAGGGGGGACAGGGTCTACAATGAGCAGTTCTTC.

The chain is built from TRBV6-1 and TRBJ1-6; D possibly corresponds to TRBD1 (6 bases). Per germline, CDR1 MNHNS and CDR2 SASEGT. The CDR3 runs to 10 residues. CDR3 bases: TGTGGAGACAGGTCCGGACCCCTCCACTTT. Its translation is CGDRSGPLHF.